This entry lists 13 T cell receptor beta chains sequenced from one sample in a study of response to subunit inactivated influenza vaccine. Using its own MiXCR run on the RT-PCR reads, TCRdb lists one record per CDR3 protein. Of some 600,000 distinct CDR3 sequences in the sample, 11% to 15% were seen once. The input for sequencing was PBMCs from blood, taken around 14 days before vaccination. The origin of the receptors is a middle-aged man who received an inactivated influenza vaccine.

This clonotype was seen at least ten times. The chain uses TRBV27 and TRBJ2-7, with TRBD1 identical over 8 bases. The CDR3 extends over 14 amino acids. Germline V gene data show CDR1 as MNHEY and CDR2 as SMNVEV (reference sequence). Trimming cost V 6 bases and J 2 bases; bases outside gene matches: 6. The CDR3 sequence is CASRGGQGAYEQYF. The DNA for the CDR3 is TGTGCCAGCAGGGGAGGACAGGGAGCCTACGAGCAGTACTTC.

This clonotype was found many times. The chain couples TRBV9 to TRBJ2-7; unclear D gene. In germline, CDR1 is SGDLS, CDR2 YYNGEE. V was clipped by 0 bases and J by 5 bases, with 15 bases between them. The CDR3 runs 15 residues. The CDR3 nucleotides read TGTGCCAGCAGCGTAGCGGGCGGAACAAACCACGAGCAGTACTTC. It codes for CASSVAGGTNHEQYF. The full variable domain, in which reference TRBV9 and TRBJ2-7 provide the parts outside the CDR3, is DSGVTQTPKHLITATGQRVTLRCSPRSGDLSVYWYQQSLDQGLQFLIQYYNGEERAKGNILERFSAQQFPDLHSELNLSSLELGDSALYFCASSVAGGTNHEQYFGPGTRLTVT.

This clonotype was observed a few times. This rearrangement joins TRBV14 to TRBJ1-2; the D is unclear. Between the trimmed V and J ends, which lost 2 bases and 2 bases, there was a span of 6 bases. The CDR3 runs to 13 residues. Germline V gene sequence: CDR1 SGHDN, CDR2 FVKESK. CDR3: CASSQTYNYGYTF. As DNA, the CDR3 is TGTGCCAGCAGCCAAACCTACAACTATGGCTACACCTTC.

This clonotype was observed a handful of times. The V gene is TRBV7-2, the J gene TRBJ2-3; 12 bases map to TRBD2. The CDR3 length is 17 residues. Germline V CDR1 and CDR2: SGHTA, FQGNSA. V gave up 5 bases and J gave up 0 bases; unmatched junction bases: 6. The CDR3 region is CASSPLAGGPSTDTQYF. The CDR3 bases are TGTGCCAGCAGCCCTCTAGCGGGAGGGCCTAGCACAGATACGCAGTATTTT.

This clonotype was seen more than once but under ten times. The rearrangement links TRBV4-3 to TRBJ1-6; D gene unclear. Germline CDR1 reads LGHNA; CDR2 reads YSLEER. This CDR3 region has 13 residues. Trimming removed 0 bases from V and 11 bases from J, with 8 bases in between. CDR3 DNA: TGCGCCAGCAGCCAAGAGTACCCAGCACCCCTCCACTTT. Residues: CASSQEYPAPLHF.

The V and J genes are TRBV20-1 and TRBJ1-4, with D perhaps TRBD1 (6 bases). The V end was cut by 0 bases, the J end by 17 bases, with 25 bases between. The CDR3 is 15 amino acids. Per germline, CDR1 DFQATT and CDR2 SNEGSKA (reference sequence). CDR3 amino acids: CSAREAGDWASGDFF. The CDR3 nucleotides are TGCAGTGCTAGAGAGGCAGGGGACTGGGCCTCGGGGGACTTTTTT.

This clonotype showed up many times. The V gene is TRBV7-9, the J gene TRBJ2-1; tentatively, D is TRBD2 (6 bases). CDR1 is SEHNR and CDR2 is FQNEAQ in the germline V gene (reference sequence). Trimming cost V 5 bases and J 6 bases, with 17 bases left between them. CDR3 length: 15 amino acids. The CDR3 reads CASSPHGSSANEQFF. CDR3 sequence (DNA): TGTGCCAGCAGCCCCCACGGGAGTAGCGCCAATGAGCAGTTCTTC.

The V gene is TRBV6-5, the J gene TRBJ2-7; 7 bases match TRBD1. Per germline, CDR1 MNHEY and CDR2 SVGAGI. This CDR3 spans 15 amino acids. Trimming cost V 4 bases and J 0 bases; bases outside gene matches: 6. This chain's CDR3 is CASSSPRDSSYEQYF. As DNA, the CDR3 is TGTGCCAGCAGTTCCCCCCGGGACAGCTCCTACGAGCAGTACTTC.

The rearrangement joins TRBV6-1 to TRBJ1-2; 7 nucleotides line up with TRBD1. CDR1 and CDR2 from the germline V gene are MNHNS and SASEGT. This CDR3 contains 15 residues. Germline trimming cut 3 bases from V and 2 bases from J; bases unmatched to any gene: 6. CDR3 in amino acids: CASSDATGPNYGYTF. CDR3 bases: TGTGCCAGCAGTGACGCGACAGGGCCAAACTATGGCTACACCTTC.

In DNA form, the CDR3 reads TGCAGCGTCGCCGGGACTCGGAGCCCCTACGAGCAGTACTTC. Its translation is CSVAGTRSPYEQYF. V is TRBV29-1 and J is TRBJ2-7, with D maybe TRBD2 (6 bases). The germline CDR1 and CDR2 sequences are SQVTM and ANQGSEA. There are 14 residues in the CDR3. V lost 6 bases, J lost 2 bases, and 17 bases lay in between.

This chain uses TRBV25-1 with TRBJ2-7; D ambiguous. V dropped 8 bases and J dropped 0 bases, with 17 bases sitting between them. The CDR3 consists of 15 residues. Germline values: CDR1 MGHDK, CDR2 SYGVNS. The CDR3 loop is CASAWVAGFSYEQYF. Here the CDR3 DNA reads TGTGCCAGCGCCTGGGTAGCCGGTTTCTCCTACGAGCAGTACTTC.

J is TRBJ2-1 and V is TRBV20-1; 9 bases map to TRBD2. The CDR3 sequence is 14 residues long. V trimming: 6 bases; J trimming: 4 bases; junction bases outside the gene matches: 7. Germline CDR1 DFQATT, CDR2 SNEGSKA (reference sequence). The CDR3 DNA sequence: TGCAGTGCGTGGGAAGCGGGAGGATACAATGAGCAGTTCTTC. Amino acids: CSAWEAGGYNEQFF.

This clonotype was recorded a few times. The chain recombines TRBV7-2 with TRBJ2-1; 7 positions match TRBD2. V lost 3 bases, J lost 6 bases, and 8 bases stayed unmatched. Looked up from germline, CDR1 is SGHTA and CDR2 is FQGNSA. This CDR3 is 15 amino acids long. CDR3 sequence reads: CASSFFGVAGNEQFF. CDR3 nucleotides: TGTGCCAGCAGCTTCTTCGGGGTAGCGGGCAATGAGCAGTTCTTC.